The 3 T cell receptor beta chains presented below share a single source sample, sequenced in a study of OX40 agonist ivuxolimab in advanced cancers. Only in-frame clones appear in the TCRdb table, and some are missing; sequencing was by immunoSEQ multiplex PCR. Among fewer than 100,000 clones listed, about 88% were seen once. The specimen comprised CD4+ or CD8+ T cells sorted from blood, sampled in a trial of the OX40 agonist ivuxolimab. These receptor sequences come from an adult with an advanced solid tumor such as melanoma, head and neck, liver or kidney cancer.

This clone was counted once. This sequence joins TRBV19 and TRBJ2-5; tentatively, D is TRBD2 (6 bases). Germline V gives CDR1 LNHDA, CDR2 SQIVND (reference sequence). CDR3 length equals 16 residues. V lost 2 bases and J lost 5, with 18 bases in between. The CDR3 here is CASSIPRGRGRETQYF. The DNA for the CDR3 is TGTGCCAGTAGTATACCGCGGGGACGGGGTAGGGAGACCCAGTACTTC.

This chain connects TRBV5-1 to TRBJ1-1; TRBD1 matches 7 bases. V shed 7 bases, J shed 2 bases, and the junction held 14 bases outside the gene matches. Germline V lookup: CDR1 SGHRS, CDR2 YFSETQ. The CDR3 contains 16 residues. In DNA form, the CDR3 reads TGCGCCAGCGGTTTGACAGGGAAGGGGAAAAACACTGAAGCTTTCTTT. Amino acid sequence: CASGLTGKGKNTEAFF.

The chain carries TRBV2 and TRBJ2-3; 7 nucleotides agree with TRBD1. This CDR3 contains 13 residues. V dropped 5 bases and J dropped 4; count of bases not matched to a gene: 3. Germline V lookup: CDR1 SNHLY, CDR2 FYNNEI. The CDR3 region is CASSKDRADTQYF. The CDR3 coding sequence is TGTGCCAGCAGTAAAGACAGGGCAGATACGCAGTATTTT.